The 16 T cell receptor beta chains in this list originate from one sample, sequenced in a study of CD8 T cells in ankylosing spondylitis. MiXCR, applied by TCRdb to the 5' RACE reads, yields one record per CDR3 protein. Here the sample spans 250,000 or so distinct CDR3 sequences, about 24% being singletons. Sequencing input: blood, either unsorted or a sorted T cell fraction (not recorded which). The origin of the receptors is a male donor with ankylosing spondylitis or in good health (not recorded which).

This clonotype showed up just a few times. J is TRBJ2-1 and V is TRBV12-3 or TRBV12-4; 7 bases are a match to TRBD1. The CDR3 loop spans 12 amino acids. The J segment lost 7 bases and the V segment lost 6 bases, leaving 3 bases of the junction unmatched. The CDR3 loop is CASSPGQNEQFF. In nucleotides, the CDR3 is TGTGCCAGCAGCCCGGGACAGAATGAGCAGTTCTTC.

This clonotype was recorded at least ten times. This chain connects TRBV11-1 to TRBJ2-1; 13 bases fit TRBD2. Trimming cost V 2 bases and J 8 bases; bases outside gene matches: 9. CDR1 is SGHAT, CDR2 FQDESV, per germline (reference sequence). The CDR3 length is 17 residues. CDR3 sequence reads: CASSLTRLAGGWDEQFF. CDR3 nucleotide sequence: TGTGCCAGCAGCTTAACCCGACTAGCGGGGGGCTGGGATGAGCAGTTCTTC.

For the CDR3, the DNA is TGCAGCGTCGGGGCAGGGAACACGATCCAAGAGACCCAGTACTTC. This translates into CSVGAGNTIQETQYF. V usage is TRBV29-1 and J usage is TRBJ2-5; D is possibly TRBD1 or TRBD2 (5 bases each). Germline CDR1 SQVTM, CDR2 ANQGSEA. Trimming took 6 bases from V and 1 from J, leaving 18 bases between them. This CDR3 spans 15 amino acids.

At least ten counts were recorded for this clonotype. The rearrangement uses TRBV12-3 or TRBV12-4 and TRBJ1-5; possibly TRBD1 for D (5 bases). CDR3 length equals 16 residues. The V gene lost 6 bases and the J gene lost 4 bases, with 19 bases spanning the gap. The CDR3 region is CASSLSVSGRNQPQHF. CDR3 nucleotide sequence: TGTGCCAGCAGCCTCTCCGTCTCGGGGCGAAATCAGCCCCAGCATTTT.

This clonotype was found a few times. The rearrangement links TRBV18 to TRBJ2-7, with D maybe TRBD1 (6 bases). The CDR3 contains 12 residues. Germline loops: CDR1 KGHSH, CDR2 LQKENI. The ends were cut back, 6 bases at V and 7 bases at J, with 13 bases in the middle. The CDR3 nucleotides are TGTGCCAGCTCGTCGCAGGGGCCGGAGCAGTACTTC. Amino acids: CASSSQGPEQYF.

This clonotype was recorded at least ten times. The chain has TRBV5-1 and TRBJ1-1; D unresolved. Trimming stripped 0 bases from V and 2 bases from J, with 8 bases between. Germline V gene sequence: CDR1 SGHRS, CDR2 YFSETQ. CDR3 length equals 14 residues. The CDR3 nucleotides are TGCGCCAGCAGCTTGGCCGTGGGTAACACTGAAGCTTTCTTT. Its protein is CASSLAVGNTEAFF.

Ten or more counts support this clonotype. The gene calls are TRBV9 and TRBJ2-7; D ambiguous. Per germline, CDR1 SGDLS and CDR2 YYNGEE. Trimming pared 0 bases from V and 3 bases from J, leaving 10 bases between. This CDR3 contains 14 residues. The CDR3 loop is CASSVGTPGYEQYF. DNA of the CDR3: TGTGCCAGCAGCGTAGGAACTCCGGGCTACGAGCAGTACTTC.

The chain has TRBV20-1 and TRBJ2-3; TRBD2 is a possible D gene (5 bases). Germline V gene sequence: CDR1 DFQATT, CDR2 SNEGSKA (reference sequence). This CDR3 spans 14 amino acids. V was pared by 0 bases and J by 3 bases, with 10 bases between. CDR3 sequence reads: CSAREMTNTDTQYF. CDR3 coding DNA: TGCAGTGCTAGAGAGATGACTAATACAGATACGCAGTATTTT.

This clonotype was seen a few times. The chain has TRBV9 and TRBJ1-6; D not resolved. CDR1 and CDR2 from the germline V gene are SGDLS and YYNGEE. V shed 3 bases and J shed 5 bases, with 6 bases lying between them. This CDR3 spans 13 amino acids. The CDR3 DNA reads as TGTGCCAGCAGCGGATCTAATAATTCACCCCTCCACTTT. As protein: CASSGSNNSPLHF.

This clonotype was recorded at least ten times. V is TRBV5-1 and J is TRBJ1-6; 7 nucleotides match TRBD1. J gave up 6 bases and V 4 bases, and 10 bases lay outside the gene matches. This CDR3 has 16 residues. Germline CDR1 reads SGHRS; CDR2 reads YFSETQ. CDR3 DNA: TGCGCCAGCAGCCTTGAGGCAAGGGGGCGTAATTCACCCCTCCACTTT. Its protein product is CASSLEARGRNSPLHF.

A remark on this clonotype: A much bigger clone sits one base away, suggesting this may be a read error. The chain uses TRBV10-3 and TRBJ2-1; a weak D match, TRBD1 (6 bases). Looked up from germline, CDR1 is ENHRY and CDR2 is SYGVKD. The CDR3 sequence is 14 residues long. CDR3 sequence reads: CVISRGSSYNEQFF. In DNA form, the CDR3 reads TGTGTCATCAGTAGGGGGAGTTCCTACAATGAGCAGTTCTTC.

The table lists this clonotype with a few counts. The rearrangement links TRBV20-1 to TRBJ2-5; D is unclear. V lost 1 base and J lost 9, with 15 bases in between. The germline gives CDR1 DFQATT, CDR2 SNEGSKA (reference sequence). This CDR3 is built from 13 residues. Here the CDR3 reads CSARATSGRAQYF. CDR3 DNA: TGCAGTGCTAGAGCCACTTCGGGTCGGGCCCAGTACTTC.

This clonotype was counted at least ten times. The chain couples TRBV7-9 to TRBJ1-6; D not resolved. CDR1 and CDR2 (germline): SEHNR, FQNEAQ (reference sequence). The CDR3 consists of 12 residues. The V end lost 5 bases, the J end lost 10 bases, and 9 bases lay between the germline ends. CDR3 nucleotide sequence: TGTGCCAGCAGCCCCGTCCAGTCACCCCTCCACTTT. Its translation is CASSPVQSPLHF. Full variable domain (outside the CDR3, taken from reference TRBV7-9 and TRBJ1-6): DTGVSQNPRHKITKRGQNVTFRCDPISEHNRLYWYRQTLGQGPEFLTYFQNEAQLEKSRLLSDRFSAERPKGSFSTLEIQRTEQGDSAMYLCASSPVQSPLHFGNGTRLTVT.

The J gene is TRBJ2-1, the V gene TRBV10-3; 9 nucleotides line up with TRBD1. V shed 5 bases and J 9 bases; nucleotides not matched to a gene: 8. Germline CDR1 and CDR2: ENHRY and SYGVKD. This CDR3 comprises 14 residues. The CDR3 bases are TGTGCCATCAGTAAGGGACAGGGAGGACCTGAGCAGTTCTTC. Its protein product is CAISKGQGGPEQFF.

This clonotype was counted a few times. The chain combines TRBV20-1 with TRBJ2-5; tentatively, D is TRBD1 (6 bases). The germline V gene has CDR1 DFQATT and CDR2 SNEGSKA (reference sequence). The V end was cut by 6 bases, the J end by 7 bases, with 18 bases between. CDR3 length equals 13 residues. The CDR3 DNA is TGCAGTGCAGAGGACAGCCTGTTGGGGACCCAGTACTTC. Its translation is CSAEDSLLGTQYF.

This clonotype was detected many times. The rearrangement links TRBV27 to TRBJ1-6, with D hard to call. The V end lost 5 bases, the J end lost 1 base, and 12 bases lay between the germline ends. The CDR3 is made up of 16 amino acids. Germline CDR1 and CDR2: MNHEY and SMNVEV (reference sequence). The CDR3 reads CASSPRGGSYNSPLHF. CDR3 bases: TGTGCCAGCAGTCCGCGGGGAGGATCCTATAATTCACCCCTCCACTTT.